Listed here is a single T cell receptor beta chain. Trimming took 6 bases from V and 9 from J; bases not matched to a gene: 7. This CDR3 is built from 14 residues. The germline gives CDR1 MDHEN, CDR2 SYDVKM. This record belongs to a study of blood T cell repertoires in COVID-19. Turning to the study itself: Italy, Spain and the United States were the sources of the convalescent and acute COVID-19 samples. PBMCs, B-cell-depleted T cells, or T cells were the source of the cDNA or gDNA that made up the material.

As originally analysed: Estimation of nucleated cell counts relied on the amplification of reference gene primers. Data came from immunoSEQ multiplex PCR; TCRdb stores just in-frame clones and leaves some out. V, J and clone size were drawn from that table, and D and trimming were deduced from the DNA. Of some 37,000 clones listed, roughly 88% were seen once; the top ten hold roughly 10%. The receptor's source is a woman in her sixties or seventies with acute or convalescent COVID-19. Sequenced: peripheral blood. The rearrangement joins TRBV28 to TRBJ1-6; 8 bases match TRBD1. Written as DNA, the CDR3 is TGTGCCAGCAGGTCGACAGGGGAGTCTTCACCCCTCCACTTT. This sequence encodes CASRSTGESSPLHF.